A single sample is the source of the 3 T cell receptor beta chains below, sequenced in a study of Ad26.COV2.S vaccination and SARS-CoV-2 variants. This sample's treatment: about 20 received Ad26.COV2.S at low or high dose, single or two shots; 5 received placebo; per-sample allocation not given. Samples analyzed were those drawn on day 63 after the first vaccine or placebo injection. Libraries were prepared by immunoSEQ multiplex PCR; TCRdb keeps only in-frame clonotypes and omits some of them. The table shows 430,000 or so clones, with about nine tenths occurring only once. The sample in question was peripheral blood, obtained in a trial of Ad26.COV2.S vaccine versus placebo. These receptors were collected from a person between 18 and 60 years old who received the Ad26.COV2.S COVID-19 vaccine or a placebo.

V gene TRBV7-9 combines with J gene TRBJ1-2; D gene ambiguous. The length of the CDR3 is 15 residues. Deletions cut 3 bases from V and 3 bases from J, with 14 bases between. Germline assignment: CDR1 SEHNR and CDR2 FQNEAQ (reference sequence). The CDR3 reads CASSLDQAEDYGYTF. DNA of the CDR3: TGTGCCAGCAGCTTGGACCAGGCGGAAGACTATGGCTACACCTTC.

J is TRBJ2-7 and V is TRBV4-3; weak D call: TRBD2 (5 bases). Germline V gene lookup returns CDR1 LGHNA and CDR2 YSLEER. This CDR3 region has 16 residues. Trimming pared 3 bases from V and 5 bases from J, leaving 20 bases between. The DNA for the CDR3 is TGCGCCAGCAGCCACGAAAGAAGGAGGCTTAGCCACGAGCAGTACTTC. Translation: CASSHERRRLSHEQYF.

This clone was recorded only once. This chain joins TRBV7-2 and TRBJ1-1, with TRBD1 matching over 7 bases. The CDR3 totals 14 residues. CDR1 is SGHTA and CDR2 is FQGNSA in the germline V gene. V was clipped by 4 bases and J by 5 bases; unmatched bases: 7. The CDR3: CASSSTGPGTEAFF. The CDR3 nucleotides read TGTGCCAGCAGCTCGACAGGGCCTGGGACTGAAGCTTTCTTT.